One T cell receptor beta chain is described in this entry. Its antigen is undetermined. The CDR3 consists of 14 residues. CDR1 and CDR2 (germline): SGHRS, YFSETQ. V lost 2 bases and J lost 9; bases outside the gene matches: 8. The sample comes from a study of cytomegalovirus exposure and HLA in healthy donors. Study-wide results and limits: As was reported, the HLA-A and HLA-B alleles of most subjects were accurately predicted from TCR beta sequences. A later analysis showed HLA-associated TCR beta chains outstripping equally common others in clonal expansion. According to a later analysis, most TCR beta chains associated with CMV appeared HLA-restricted.

Vbeta (60) and Jbeta (13) primers were used in the PCR. TCRdb's table, derived via immunoSEQ multiplex PCR, lists solely in-frame clones and lacks some. The sample has approximately 170,000 clones, approximately 79% seen once. The rearrangement uses TRBV5-1 and TRBJ2-4, with 7 nucleotides matching TRBD1. The source material was PBMCs. The origin of this receptor is a human donor in good health. CDR3 sequence reads: CASSLEQGSGIQYF. CDR3 nucleotide sequence: TGCGCCAGCAGCTTAGAACAGGGGAGCGGCATTCAGTACTTC.